Described below is a single TCR beta chain sequence and its context. The antigen is unknown. The data stem from a study of beta chain features in type 1 diabetes. Study-wide results and limits: Among all four CD4+ subsets, Type 1 diabetes patients had TCRB CDR3s that were moderately but significantly shorter.

CDR3 length: 16 residues. The V gene's germline CDR1 is SGHNT and CDR2 YYREEE (reference sequence). V gave up 5 bases and J gave up 2 bases; unmatched junction bases: 10. cDNA synthesis used the whole RNA isolate, giving expressed TCRB sequences. The assay was immunoSEQ multiplex PCR, and TCRdb's table has in-frame clones only and misses some. The profile shows 280,000 or so clones, about 15% of them singletons. This sequence originates from a man between 18 and 35 years old with type 1 diabetes. The chain has TRBV5-4 and TRBJ2-7; TRBD1 matches 10 bases. Input material: naive CD4+ T cells from blood. The CDR3 sequence: CASSLMPGTGAYEQYF. The CDR3 DNA reads as TGTGCCAGCAGTTTAATGCCGGGGACAGGGGCCTACGAGCAGTACTTC.